The entry below describes one T cell receptor (beta chain). The germline gives CDR1 LNHDA, CDR2 SQIVND (reference sequence). The V end lost 3 bases, the J end lost 10 bases, and 13 bases lay between the germline ends. This CDR3 region has 13 residues. Repertoires were generated with immunoSEQ multiplex PCR, while TCRdb's copy carries only in-frame clones and drops some. The repertoire holds some 380,000 clones, about 80% seen once, with more than 0.85% in the top ten. This entry belongs to a study of blood T cell repertoires in COVID-19. Study overall: Samples representing acute and convalescent COVID-19 were sourced from the United States, Italy and Spain. PBMCs, B-cell-depleted T cells, or T cells were the source of the cDNA or gDNA that made up the material.

The sequence derives from a human donor with acute or convalescent COVID-19. The donor label of this sample is uncertain. The chain couples TRBV19 to TRBJ1-5; unclear D gene. The sequencing input was peripheral blood. The CDR3 sequence: CASSIPPLPPQHF. The CDR3, as DNA: TGTGCCAGTAGTATTCCCCCTCTCCCCCCCCAGCATTTT.